This T cell receptor (beta chain) was profiled in a study of blood T cell repertoires in COVID-19. On this clone: In the same sample, other DNA sequences code for this CDR3.

CDR1 and CDR2 from the germline V gene are KGHSH and LQKENI. V was clipped by 6 bases and J by 1 base, with 10 bases between them. CDR3 length: 13 residues. Only in-frame clones appear in the TCRdb table, and some are missing; sequencing was by immunoSEQ multiplex PCR. The table has around 200,000 clones, around 90% seen once; the top ten hold around 6.6%. The material sequenced was peripheral blood. The chain links TRBV18 to TRBJ2-7; D might be TRBD1 (6 bases). The TCR comes from a man aged 35 to 55 with acute or convalescent COVID-19. The CDR3 DNA sequence: TGTGCCAGCTCTCCGGACAGTTCCTACGAGCAGTACTTC. Amino acid sequence: CASSPDSSYEQYF.